These 32 T cell receptor beta chains share one sample of origin, sequenced in a study of blood T cell repertoires in COVID-19. TCRdb's copy holds only in-frame clones and misses some; the assay was immunoSEQ multiplex PCR. The repertoire holds approximately 29,000 clones, with about two thirds as singletons. Sequencing was performed on peripheral blood. These receptor sequences come from a boy under 10 years old with active or convalescent COVID-19.

The chain has TRBV3-1 (or the pseudogene TRBV3-2) and TRBJ1-1; D is perhaps TRBD1 (6 bases). CDR1 is LGHDT, CDR2 YNNKEL, per germline (reference sequence). The length of the CDR3 is 15 residues. Trimming cost V 1 base and J 1 base, with 10 bases left between them. The DNA for the CDR3 is TGTGCCAGCAGCCAAGCGCTAGGGGGGAACACTGAAGCTTTCTTT. This encodes CASSQALGGNTEAFF.

CDR3 sequence: CASTPHGQRNTEAFF. CDR3 coding DNA: TGTGCCAGCACCCCCCACGGACAGCGGAACACTGAAGCTTTCTTT. The J gene is TRBJ1-1, the V gene TRBV4-2; weak D call: TRBD1 (6 bases). Germline CDR1 LGHNA, CDR2 YNFKEQ. Trimming removed 7 bases at V and 1 base at J, with 16 bases between. The CDR3 is 15 amino acids.

V usage is TRBV10-2 and J usage is TRBJ1-6; TRBD1 might be the D (6 bases). The germline CDR1 and CDR2 sequences are WSHSY and SAAADI. The V gene lost 2 bases and the J gene lost 0 bases, with 14 bases spanning the gap. The CDR3 is 18 amino acids. CDR3: CASSEPGQPSSYNSPLHF. Here the CDR3 DNA reads TGCGCCAGCAGTGAGCCGGGACAACCGAGCTCCTATAATTCACCCCTCCACTTT.

This clone turned up a few times. The chain is built from TRBV7-3 and TRBJ2-4, with TRBD2 matching 9 bases. Germline V gives CDR1 SGHTA, CDR2 FQGTGA. V shed 0 bases and J 0 bases; nucleotides not matched to a gene: 3. CDR3 size: 17 residues. CDR3 sequence (DNA): TGTGCCAGCAGCTTAACAGGTAGCGGGGGAGCCAAAAACATTCAGTACTTC. It encodes CASSLTGSGGAKNIQYF. Drawing the rest from reference TRBV7-3 and TRBJ2-4, the complete variable domain is GAGVSQTPSNKVTEKGKYVELRCDPISGHTALYWYRQSLGQGPEFLIYFQGTGAADDSGLPNDRFFAVRPEGSVSTLKIQRTERGDSAVYLCASSLTGSGGAKNIQYFGAGTRLSVL.

The chain is built from TRBV19 and TRBJ2-7; a weak D match, TRBD1 (5 bases). Germline V CDR1 and CDR2: LNHDA, SQIVND (reference sequence). The length of the CDR3 is 15 residues. The V end lost 1 base, the J end lost 5 bases, and 15 bases lay between the germline ends. As DNA, the CDR3 is TGTGCCAGTAGTATAGGGGCAGGGCTGGGAAACGAGCAGTACTTC. This gives the protein CASSIGAGLGNEQYF.

The chain carries TRBV10-2 and TRBJ2-7; D might be TRBD2 (5 bases). V was trimmed by 5 bases and J by 7 bases, leaving 12 bases between them. CDR3 length: 12 residues. Germline V gives CDR1 WSHSY, CDR2 SAAADI. CDR3 amino acids: CASSPNPGEQYF. In DNA form, the CDR3 reads TGCGCCAGCAGTCCTAACCCGGGGGAGCAGTACTTC.

This clone was recorded many times. This chain joins TRBV7-9 and TRBJ1-5; 9 bases line up with TRBD1. From germline, CDR1 is SEHNR and CDR2 FQNEAQ (reference sequence). The CDR3 has 13 amino acids. V dropped 5 bases and J dropped 4; count of bases not matched to a gene: 0. In nucleotides, the CDR3 is TGTGCCAGCAGCGGGACAGGGAATCAGCCCCAGCATTTT. Translation gives CASSGTGNQPQHF.

J is TRBJ2-2 and V is TRBV4-1, with a tentative D call TRBD1 (6 bases). Germline V lookup: CDR1 MGHRA, CDR2 YSYEKL. CDR3 size: 16 residues. Trimming stripped 4 bases from V and 0 bases from J, with 12 bases between. The CDR3 loop is CASSLQGSANTGELFF. CDR3 nucleotides: TGCGCCAGCAGCCTACAGGGATCTGCGAACACCGGGGAGCTGTTTTTT.

DNA of the CDR3: TGTGCCAGTAGTATGTATAAAGGACAGGGGTGGAATTCACCCCTCCACTTT. This translates into CASSMYKGQGWNSPLHF. The genes are TRBV19 and TRBJ1-6, with 9 bases fitting TRBD1. The CDR3 length is 17 residues. V trimming: 3 bases; J trimming: 7 bases; junction bases outside the gene matches: 10. The germline V gene encodes CDR1 LNHDA and CDR2 SQIVND (reference sequence).

The rearrangement links TRBV11-2 to TRBJ1-1; TRBD1 agrees at 7 bases. This CDR3 is 16 amino acids long. The germline V gene encodes CDR1 SGHAT and CDR2 FQNNGV. V gave up 1 base and J gave up 2 bases; unmatched junction bases: 7. CDR3 nucleotides: TGTGCCAGCAGCTTAGTCCCGGGACAGATTAACACTGAAGCTTTCTTT. This translates into CASSLVPGQINTEAFF.

The rearrangement joins TRBV18 to TRBJ2-2; D possibly corresponds to TRBD1 (6 bases). Trimming removed 2 bases at V and 5 bases at J, with 12 bases between. The CDR3 covers 15 residues. Germline V lookup: CDR1 KGHSH, CDR2 LQKENI. The CDR3 DNA reads as TGTGCCAGCTCACCAGCGAACAGGGTAACCGGGGAGCTGTTTTTT. Residues: CASSPANRVTGELFF.

V is TRBV6-5 and J is TRBJ1-5; TRBD1 might be the D (5 bases). The V gene lost 8 bases and the J gene lost 5 bases, with 13 bases spanning the gap. CDR3 length equals 13 residues. Looked up from germline, CDR1 is MNHEY and CDR2 is SVGAGI. CDR3: CASAGANDQPQHF. The DNA for the CDR3 is TGTGCCAGCGCTGGGGCAAACGATCAGCCCCAGCATTTT.

The chain links TRBV6-5 to TRBJ2-7, with 7 bases aligning to TRBD2. Germline trimming cut 6 bases from V and 4 bases from J; bases unmatched to any gene: 9. The CDR3 is 14 residues long. The V gene's germline CDR1 is MNHEY and CDR2 SVGAGI. CDR3 sequence reads: CASRLRTRKYEQYF. CDR3 DNA sequence: TGTGCCAGCAGATTACGGACTAGAAAATACGAGCAGTACTTC.

This clone was counted many times. Here the CDR3 reads CASSLEQGIYEQYF. Here the CDR3 DNA reads TGTGCCAGCAGCTTAGAACAGGGTATCTACGAGCAGTACTTC. The V and J genes are TRBV11-2 and TRBJ2-7; D possibly corresponds to TRBD1 (6 bases). The CDR3 is made up of 14 amino acids. Deletions cut 0 bases from V and 3 bases from J, with 9 bases between. Per the germline V gene, CDR1 is SGHAT and CDR2 is FQNNGV.

This chain links TRBV19 with TRBJ1-5; tentative D call: TRBD1 (6 bases). Looked up from germline, CDR1 is LNHDA and CDR2 is SQIVND (reference sequence). The V end was cut by 4 bases, the J end by 7 bases, with 14 bases between. This CDR3 comprises 14 residues. The CDR3 coding sequence is TGTGCCAGTAGTACACAGGGAGCAGGACAGCCCCAGCATTTT. This encodes CASSTQGAGQPQHF.

CDR3 sequence (DNA): TGTGCCAGCACTCAGACTAGCCCCAATGAGCAGTTCTTC. Protein product: CASTQTSPNEQFF. The chain joins TRBV6-5 to TRBJ2-1; TRBD2 matches 7 bases. The CDR3 contains 13 residues. Germline CDR1 is MNHEY and CDR2 is SVGAGI. V lost 7 bases, J lost 6 bases, and 6 bases stayed unmatched.

The chain employs TRBV9 and TRBJ2-3; no firm D call. Germline V lookup: CDR1 SGDLS, CDR2 YYNGEE. The CDR3 loop spans 16 amino acids. V dropped 0 bases and J dropped 0 bases, with 11 bases sitting between them. CDR3 coding DNA: TGTGCCAGCAGCGTAGGTCGGGTATCTAGCACAGATACGCAGTATTTT. Protein sequence: CASSVGRVSSTDTQYF. Complete variable domain (other parts from reference TRBV9 and TRBJ2-3): DSGVTQTPKHLITATGQRVTLRCSPRSGDLSVYWYQQSLDQGLQFLIQYYNGEERAKGNILERFSAQQFPDLHSELNLSSLELGDSALYFCASSVGRVSSTDTQYFGPGTRLTVL.

This chain joins TRBV28 and TRBJ2-1, with TRBD2 identical over 11 bases. Losses at the gene ends were 3 bases for V and 3 bases for J; bases not matched to a gene: 4. This CDR3 has 16 amino acids. Looked up from germline, CDR1 is MDHEN and CDR2 is SYDVKM. CDR3 DNA sequence: TGTGCCAGCAGTTTTCTGGGACTAGCGGTCTACAATGAGCAGTTCTTC. This translates into CASSFLGLAVYNEQFF.

The DNA of the CDR3 is TGTGCCATCAGTGACTCTAGCGGGGGGGCTCGAGAGACCCAGTACTTC. As protein: CAISDSSGGARETQYF. The chain links TRBV10-3 to TRBJ2-5; TRBD2 aligns across 12 bases. V lost 3 bases and J lost 4; bases outside the gene matches: 6. This CDR3 has 16 residues. Germline assignment: CDR1 ENHRY and CDR2 SYGVKD.

This chain connects TRBV14 to TRBJ2-7; weak D call: TRBD2 (5 bases). The CDR3 length is 15 residues. V lost 4 bases and J 0 bases, leaving 13 bases between the germline ends. The germline gives CDR1 SGHDN, CDR2 FVKESK. The DNA of the CDR3 is TGTGCCAGCAGCCTCGGGCGGAGGAGCTCCTACGAGCAGTACTTC. As protein: CASSLGRRSSYEQYF.

The rearrangement links TRBV7-3 to TRBJ1-2; TRBD1 aligns across 7 bases. With V trimmed by 5 bases and J by 4 bases, 7 bases remained unmatched. This CDR3 contains 14 residues. Germline CDR1 and CDR2: SGHTA and FQGTGA. The CDR3 protein is CASSPGGGGYGYTF. In DNA, the CDR3 is TGTGCCAGCAGCCCAGGGGGAGGCGGCTATGGCTACACCTTC.

The chain is built from TRBV27 and TRBJ2-1; a possible D gene is TRBD1 (5 bases). Per the germline V gene, CDR1 is MNHEY and CDR2 is SMNVEV (reference sequence). The CDR3 extends over 12 amino acids. V lost 7 bases, J lost 5 bases, and 9 bases lay in between. CDR3 DNA: TGTGCCAGCAAGGCAGGGAACAATGAGCAGTTCTTC. Its protein product is CASKAGNNEQFF.

The rearrangement uses TRBV7-9 and TRBJ1-1; 7 bases map to TRBD1. The CDR3 is 15 residues long. CDR1 is SEHNR and CDR2 is FQNEAQ in the germline V gene (reference sequence). V lost 4 bases and J lost 6; bases outside the gene matches: 11. DNA for the CDR3: TGTGCCAGCAGCTGGGGTCGAGGGCAGGGGGCTGAAGCTTTCTTT. Protein: CASSWGRGQGAEAFF.

V gene TRBV27 combines with J gene TRBJ2-7; 9 bases line up with TRBD2. The CDR3 totals 15 residues. Looked up from germline, CDR1 is MNHEY and CDR2 is SMNVEV (reference sequence). V lost 6 bases, J lost 2 bases, and 8 bases stayed unmatched. This chain's CDR3 is CASRFSGSVTYEQYF. The CDR3 DNA sequence: TGTGCCAGCAGGTTTAGCGGGAGCGTCACCTACGAGCAGTACTTC.

The J gene is TRBJ2-7, the V gene TRBV21-1; the table calls TRBD2, which could not be checked here. TRBV21-1 is reported as a pseudogene. The CDR3 sequence is 15 residues long. The CDR3 bases are TGTGCCAGCAGCAAAGAAAAGCGGTCCTTGAGGGAGCAGTACTTC. It encodes CASSKEKRSLREQYF.

J is TRBJ2-7 and V is TRBV5-5, with D unclear. CDR1 SGHKS and CDR2 YYEKEE come from the germline V gene (reference sequence). The CDR3 loop spans 13 amino acids. The V and J ends lost 4 bases and 2 bases respectively, with 10 bases between them. The CDR3 DNA reads as TGTGCCAGCAGCGTGGGTATCCCCTACGAGCAGTACGTC. Translated, it gives CASSVGIPYEQYV.

This rearrangement joins TRBV5-1 to TRBJ1-3; the D is unclear. V dropped 4 bases and J dropped 0 bases, with 23 bases sitting between them. CDR3 length: 19 amino acids. Germline V gene data show CDR1 as SGHRS and CDR2 as YFSETQ. In DNA form, the CDR3 reads TGCGCCAGCAGCCCGATCGGACTTTCCCGGGAGAGCTCTGGAAACACCATATATTTT. Translating it yields CASSPIGLSRESSGNTIYF. The full variable domain, its missing parts supplied by reference TRBV5-1 and TRBJ1-3, is KAGVTQTPRYLIKTRGQQVTLSCSPISGHRSVSWYQQTPGQGLQFLFEYFSETQRNKGNFPGRFSGRQFSNSRSEMNVSTLELGDSALYLCASSPIGLSRESSGNTIYFGEGSWLTVV.

The chain employs TRBV7-9 and TRBJ2-1; 11 bases map to TRBD2. Trimming removed 5 bases from V and 3 bases from J; junction bases left unmatched: 12. The CDR3 has 18 residues. Germline V CDR1 and CDR2: SEHNR, FQNEAQ (reference sequence). CDR3 sequence (DNA): TGTGCCAGCAGCCCCGTGGTGGGGACTAGCGGTATCTACAATGAGCAGTTCTTC. Translated, it gives CASSPVVGTSGIYNEQFF.

The chain links TRBV5-6 to TRBJ1-1; a weak D match, TRBD1 (6 bases). This CDR3 is 15 amino acids long. Germline CDR1 is SGHDT and CDR2 is YYEEEE. The V and J ends lost 2 bases and 5 bases respectively, with 16 bases between them. CDR3 residues: CASSFSGAPGTEAFF. CDR3 coding DNA: TGTGCCAGCAGCTTTTCAGGGGCCCCGGGAACTGAAGCTTTCTTT. The full variable domain, its missing parts supplied by reference TRBV5-6 and TRBJ1-1, is DAGVTQSPTHLIKTRGQQVTLRCSPKSGHDTVSWYQQALGQGPQFIFQYYEEEERQRGNFPDRFSGHQFPNYSSELNVNALLLGDSALYLCASSFSGAPGTEAFFGQGTRLTVV.

CDR3 sequence reads: CASSQEGSGVFSYEQYF. CDR3 DNA sequence: TGTGCCAGCAGCCAAGAGGGGAGCGGGGTTTTCTCCTACGAGCAGTACTTC. This rearrangement joins TRBV3-1 (or the pseudogene TRBV3-2) to TRBJ2-7; 7 nucleotides match TRBD2. Trimming took 0 bases from V and 0 from J; bases not matched to a gene: 8. CDR1 is LGHDT, CDR2 YNNKEL, per germline (reference sequence). The CDR3 contains 17 residues.

This chain joins TRBV6-1 and TRBJ2-7, with D possibly TRBD2 on 7 matching bases. The V gene's germline CDR1 is MNHNS and CDR2 SASEGT. V shed 0 bases and J shed 3 bases, with 21 bases lying between them. This CDR3 has 18 amino acids. CDR3 protein: CASSEALRRGPPLYEQYF. CDR3 sequence (DNA): TGTGCCAGCAGTGAAGCGCTTCGGCGGGGGCCCCCGCTCTACGAGCAGTACTTC.

The rearrangement uses TRBV5-1 and TRBJ2-3; D possibly corresponds to TRBD2 (5 bases). Germline CDR1 reads SGHRS; CDR2 reads YFSETQ. Trimming removed 4 bases from V and 1 base from J, with 16 bases in between. The CDR3 totals 16 residues. The CDR3 is CASSPGLVGGTDTQYF. The CDR3 DNA reads TGCGCCAGCAGCCCCGGGCTCGTGGGAGGCACAGATACGCAGTATTTT.